This TCR beta chain originates from a study of cytomegalovirus exposure and HLA in healthy donors. With 60 Vbeta and 13 Jbeta primers, the PCR was carried out. Method: immunoSEQ multiplex PCR; TCRdb's copy keeps in-frame clones and lacks some. The sample lists over 150,000 clones; under 90% were seen once. CDR3 size: 15 residues. The V end lost 1 base, the J end lost 0 bases, and 9 bases lay between the germline ends. Per germline, CDR1 SEHNR and CDR2 FQNEAQ (reference sequence). The material sequenced was PBMCs. This clonotype was obtained from a man aged 25-45 years in good health and CMV-seropositive. V and J are TRBV7-9 and TRBJ1-1; D gene ambiguous. Written as DNA, the CDR3 is TGTGCCAGCAGCTTAGTAGCAGCTCTGAACACTGAAGCTTTCTTT. This sequence encodes CASSLVAALNTEAFF.